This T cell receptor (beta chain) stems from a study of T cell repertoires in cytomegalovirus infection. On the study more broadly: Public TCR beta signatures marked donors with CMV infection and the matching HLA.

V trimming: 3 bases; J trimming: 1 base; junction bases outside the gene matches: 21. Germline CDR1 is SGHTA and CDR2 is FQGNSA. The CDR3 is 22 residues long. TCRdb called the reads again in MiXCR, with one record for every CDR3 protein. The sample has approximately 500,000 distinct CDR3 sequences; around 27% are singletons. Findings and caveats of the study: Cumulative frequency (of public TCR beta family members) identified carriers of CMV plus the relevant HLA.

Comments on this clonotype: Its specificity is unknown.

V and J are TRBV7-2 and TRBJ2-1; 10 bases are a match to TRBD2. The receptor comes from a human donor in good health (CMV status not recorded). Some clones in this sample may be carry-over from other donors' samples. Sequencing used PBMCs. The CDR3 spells CASSFPPLGLARGRGSYNEQFF. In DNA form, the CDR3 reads TGTGCCAGCAGCTTCCCCCCGCTGGGACTAGCGAGGGGCAGGGGGTCCTACAATGAGCAGTTCTTC.